This is a list of T cell receptor beta chains from one sample in a study of control samples from healthy donors and cancer patients. TCRdb's table, derived via immunoSEQ multiplex PCR, lists solely in-frame clones and lacks some. This table holds 20,000 to 30,000 clones, roughly 85% found once. Sequenced: PBMCs. The receptors were gathered from a woman aged 55 to 70 with head and neck cancer. The CDR3 runs from the conserved cysteine through the conserved F or W. Fields, in order: CDR3 protein, CDR3 DNA, V gene, D gene, clone size, J gene. A D gene is named only where the DNA matches it firmly. Not all rows give a size; the values are once, few, many and, for expanded clones, a class.

CDR3: CASSIEAVYYSNQPQHF
DNA: TGTGCCAGTAGTATAGAGGCAGTTTATTATAGCAATCAGCCCCAGCATTTT
V: TRBV19
D: .
size: .
J: TRBJ1-5

CDR3: CASSLSGGNGETQYF
DNA: TGTGCCAGCAGCTTAAGCGGGGGGAACGGGGAGACCCAGTACTTC
V: TRBV11-3
D: TRBD2
size: .
J: TRBJ2-5

CDR3: CASSRTGVDRAFF
DNA: TGTGCCAGCAGTAGGACAGGGGTTGATAGAGCTTTCTTT
V: TRBV6-6
D: TRBD1
size: .
J: TRBJ1-1

CDR3: CASSTPTGEETQYF
DNA: TGTGCCAGCAGCACACCGACAGGGGAAGAGACCCAGTACTTC
V: TRBV5-6
D: TRBD1
size: .
J: TRBJ2-5

CDR3: CASSSQLTNEKLFF
DNA: TGTGCCAGCAGTTCACAGTTAACTAATGAAAAACTGTTTTTT
V: TRBV27
D: .
size: .
J: TRBJ1-4

CDR3: CASSLQQGEEAFF
DNA: TGCGCCAGCAGCTTGCAACAGGGCGAAGAAGCTTTCTTT
V: TRBV5-1
D: .
size: .
J: TRBJ1-1

CDR3: CASSLRQGGGTQYF
DNA: TGTGCCAGCAGTTTACGACAGGGCGGTGGTACGCAGTATTTT
V: TRBV6-5
D: TRBD1
size: .
J: TRBJ2-3

CDR3: CASSGGRESEQYF
DNA: TGTGCCAGCAGCGGTGGCAGGGAGAGCGAGCAGTACTTC
V: TRBV9
D: .
size: .
J: TRBJ2-7

CDR3: CASSVGPGVYEQYF
DNA: TGTGCCAGCAGCGTGGGACCCGGGGTCTACGAGCAGTACTTC
V: TRBV7-3
D: .
size: .
J: TRBJ2-7

CDR3: CASSPQGAGGELFF
DNA: TGTGCCAGCAGCCCTCAGGGGGCGGGTGGAGAGCTGTTTTTT
V: TRBV7-6
D: TRBD1
size: few
J: TRBJ2-2

CDR3: CASSLSSGRGNEQFF
DNA: TGTGCCAGCAGCTTATCTAGCGGGAGGGGTAATGAGCAGTTCTTC
V: TRBV7-3
D: TRBD2
size: once
J: TRBJ2-1

CDR3: CASNPANYGYTF
DNA: TGTGCCAGCAACCCAGCCAACTATGGCTACACCTTC
V: TRBV2
D: .
size: once
J: TRBJ1-2

CDR3: CASSFGDRGGLETQYF
DNA: TGTGCCAGCAGCTTCGGGGACAGGGGCGGATTGGAGACCCAGTACTTC
V: TRBV11-2
D: TRBD1
size: .
J: TRBJ2-5

CDR3: CASSQEVGIGEQFF
DNA: TGTGCCAGCAGCCAAGAGGTTGGCATAGGGGAGCAGTTCTTC
V: TRBV3-1/TRBV3-2
D: .
size: .
J: TRBJ2-1

CDR3: CASRGQGTAPPFTYEQYF
DNA: TGTGCCAGCAGGGGGCAGGGGACAGCTCCCCCCTTCACCTACGAGCAGTACTTC
V: TRBV7-2
D: TRBD1
size: .
J: TRBJ2-7

CDR3: CSASGPGFRGDTQYF
DNA: TGCAGTGCTAGTGGGCCCGGGTTCAGGGGAGATACGCAGTATTTT
V: TRBV20-1
D: .
size: once
J: TRBJ2-3

CDR3: CASSATPTGVDTQYF
DNA: TGTGCCAGCAGCGCGACCCCGACAGGGGTTGATACGCAGTATTTT
V: TRBV7-3
D: TRBD1
size: .
J: TRBJ2-3

CDR3: CASSLMRGDNEQFF
DNA: TGTGCCAGCAGCTTAATGAGGGGGGACAATGAGCAGTTCTTC
V: TRBV7-3
D: .
size: .
J: TRBJ2-1

CDR3: CASSSRDRDLNTEAFF
DNA: TGCGCCAGCAGCTCCCGGGACAGGGATCTGAACACTGAAGCTTTCTTT
V: TRBV5-1
D: TRBD1
size: .
J: TRBJ1-1

CDR3: CASGAGTGVRETQYF
DNA: TGCGCCAGCGGCGCCGGGACAGGGGTACGAGAGACCCAGTACTTC
V: TRBV5-1
D: TRBD1
size: .
J: TRBJ2-5

CDR3: CAGQTGGEQYF
DNA: TGTGCCGGCCAAACAGGGGGCGAGCAGTATTTT
V: TRBV5-4
D: TRBD1
size: .
J: TRBJ2-3

CDR3: CASSIRGDSGNTIYF
DNA: TGTGCCAGCAGTATCCGGGGGGACTCTGGAAACACCATATATTTT
V: TRBV6-5
D: .
size: .
J: TRBJ1-3

CDR3: CASSELVGYLSGDRSSDTQYF
DNA: TGTGCCAGCAGTGAATTGGTGGGGTACCTAAGTGGGGACCGGTCCTCCGATACGCAGTATTTT
V: TRBV2
D: .
size: .
J: TRBJ2-3

CDR3: CASRGDRDTQYF
DNA: TGTGCCAGCAGGGGGGACAGAGATACGCAGTATTTT
V: TRBV2
D: TRBD1
size: few
J: TRBJ2-3

CDR3: CASSDTSGADTQYF
DNA: TGTGCCAGCAGTGACACTAGCGGGGCAGATACGCAGTATTTT
V: TRBV6-1
D: TRBD2
size: .
J: TRBJ2-3

CDR3: CASSLAGQGNNNEQFF
DNA: TGTGCCAGCAGCTTAGCCGGACAGGGTAACAACAATGAGCAGTTCTTC
V: TRBV7-2
D: TRBD1
size: .
J: TRBJ2-1

CDR3: CASKTTGEGTEAFF
DNA: TGTGCCAGCAAAACGACAGGGGAGGGCACTGAAGCTTTCTTT
V: TRBV6-5
D: TRBD1
size: .
J: TRBJ1-1

CDR3: CASSQDGSGEKLFF
DNA: TGCGCCAGCAGCCAAGACGGGTCTGGTGAAAAACTGTTTTTT
V: TRBV5-1
D: .
size: .
J: TRBJ1-4

CDR3: CASSAINYGYTF
DNA: TGTGCCAGCAGTGCTATTAACTATGGCTACACCTTC
V: TRBV2
D: .
size: .
J: TRBJ1-2

CDR3: CASSQFGGRNTGELFF
DNA: TGTGCCAGCAGCCAATTCGGGGGCCGGAACACCGGGGAGCTGTTTTTT
V: TRBV3-1/TRBV3-2
D: .
size: .
J: TRBJ2-2

CDR3: CASSENLQGYEQYF
DNA: TGTGCCAGCAGTGAAAACCTTCAGGGCTACGAGCAGTACTTC
V: TRBV28
D: .
size: once
J: TRBJ2-7

CDR3: CASSLDRLDSNTF
DNA: TGTGCCAGCAGCTTAGACCGTTTGGATAGCAACACCTTC
V: TRBV7-8
D: .
size: .
J: TRBJ1-2

CDR3: CASSNFYGTDTQYF
DNA: TGTGCCAGCAGTAATTTTTACGGCACAGATACGCAGTATTTT
V: TRBV27
D: .
size: once
J: TRBJ2-3

CDR3: CASTQVRGIQETQYF
DNA: TGTGCCAGCACCCAAGTCCGGGGGATCCAAGAGACCCAGTACTTC
V: TRBV2
D: .
size: .
J: TRBJ2-5

CDR3: CASSLGGDQFSNQPQHF
DNA: TGTGCCAGCAGCTTAGGAGGGGACCAATTTAGCAATCAGCCCCAGCATTTT
V: TRBV7-9
D: .
size: .
J: TRBJ1-5

CDR3: CASSPSGGYNSPLHF
DNA: TGTGCCAGCAGCCCCAGCGGGGGCTATAATTCACCCCTCCACTTT
V: TRBV9
D: .
size: once
J: TRBJ1-6

CDR3: CASSPGTGQSPLHF
DNA: TGTGCCAGCTCACCCGGGACAGGTCAATCACCCCTCCACTTT
V: TRBV18
D: TRBD1
size: .
J: TRBJ1-6

CDR3: CASSRDLAYEQYF
DNA: TGCGCCAGCAGCCGGGACCTAGCCTACGAGCAGTACTTC
V: TRBV5-1
D: .
size: .
J: TRBJ2-7

CDR3: CASSSRPPGANVLTF
DNA: TGTGCCAGCAGCTCCCGGCCCCCCGGGGCCAACGTCCTGACTTTC
V: TRBV7-2
D: .
size: .
J: TRBJ2-6

CDR3: CASSKGTANLGELFF
DNA: TGTGCCAGCAGTAAAGGGACTGCTAATCTCGGGGAGCTGTTTTTT
V: TRBV5-4
D: .
size: .
J: TRBJ2-2

CDR3: CASSEASGMDTEAFF
DNA: TGTGCCAGCAGTGAAGCGTCGGGGATGGACACTGAAGCTTTCTTT
V: TRBV6-1
D: .
size: once
J: TRBJ1-1

CDR3: CASSPTGSRLRNTEAFF
DNA: TGTGCCAGCAGCCCGACAGGGTCTCGGTTGAGGAACACTGAAGCTTTCTTT
V: TRBV14
D: TRBD1
size: .
J: TRBJ1-1

CDR3: CASSYSLGTVLVYGYTF
DNA: TGTGCCAGCAGTTACTCTTTGGGGACGGTACTTGTCTATGGCTACACCTTC
V: TRBV6-2/TRBV6-3
D: .
size: .
J: TRBJ1-2

CDR3: CASSHVGTSGRKYEQYF
DNA: TGCGCCAGCAGCCATGTCGGGACTAGCGGGAGGAAATACGAGCAGTACTTC
V: TRBV4-1
D: TRBD2
size: .
J: TRBJ2-7

CDR3: CASSEGQTFSGNTIYF
DNA: TGCGCCAGCAGCGAGGGACAGACTTTCTCTGGAAACACCATATATTTT
V: TRBV5-1
D: TRBD1
size: .
J: TRBJ1-3

CDR3: CASSLGLAGTGTDTQYF
DNA: TGCGCCAGCAGCCTAGGACTAGCGGGAACCGGCACAGATACGCAGTATTTT
V: TRBV4-1
D: TRBD2
size: .
J: TRBJ2-3

CDR3: CASSVGQGAGETQYF
DNA: TGTGCCAGCAGCGTAGGACAGGGGGCAGGAGAGACCCAGTACTTC
V: TRBV9
D: TRBD1
size: .
J: TRBJ2-5

CDR3: CASSPEGSHGYTF
DNA: TGTGCCAGCTCACCAGAAGGATCTCACGGCTACACCTTC
V: TRBV18
D: .
size: .
J: TRBJ1-2